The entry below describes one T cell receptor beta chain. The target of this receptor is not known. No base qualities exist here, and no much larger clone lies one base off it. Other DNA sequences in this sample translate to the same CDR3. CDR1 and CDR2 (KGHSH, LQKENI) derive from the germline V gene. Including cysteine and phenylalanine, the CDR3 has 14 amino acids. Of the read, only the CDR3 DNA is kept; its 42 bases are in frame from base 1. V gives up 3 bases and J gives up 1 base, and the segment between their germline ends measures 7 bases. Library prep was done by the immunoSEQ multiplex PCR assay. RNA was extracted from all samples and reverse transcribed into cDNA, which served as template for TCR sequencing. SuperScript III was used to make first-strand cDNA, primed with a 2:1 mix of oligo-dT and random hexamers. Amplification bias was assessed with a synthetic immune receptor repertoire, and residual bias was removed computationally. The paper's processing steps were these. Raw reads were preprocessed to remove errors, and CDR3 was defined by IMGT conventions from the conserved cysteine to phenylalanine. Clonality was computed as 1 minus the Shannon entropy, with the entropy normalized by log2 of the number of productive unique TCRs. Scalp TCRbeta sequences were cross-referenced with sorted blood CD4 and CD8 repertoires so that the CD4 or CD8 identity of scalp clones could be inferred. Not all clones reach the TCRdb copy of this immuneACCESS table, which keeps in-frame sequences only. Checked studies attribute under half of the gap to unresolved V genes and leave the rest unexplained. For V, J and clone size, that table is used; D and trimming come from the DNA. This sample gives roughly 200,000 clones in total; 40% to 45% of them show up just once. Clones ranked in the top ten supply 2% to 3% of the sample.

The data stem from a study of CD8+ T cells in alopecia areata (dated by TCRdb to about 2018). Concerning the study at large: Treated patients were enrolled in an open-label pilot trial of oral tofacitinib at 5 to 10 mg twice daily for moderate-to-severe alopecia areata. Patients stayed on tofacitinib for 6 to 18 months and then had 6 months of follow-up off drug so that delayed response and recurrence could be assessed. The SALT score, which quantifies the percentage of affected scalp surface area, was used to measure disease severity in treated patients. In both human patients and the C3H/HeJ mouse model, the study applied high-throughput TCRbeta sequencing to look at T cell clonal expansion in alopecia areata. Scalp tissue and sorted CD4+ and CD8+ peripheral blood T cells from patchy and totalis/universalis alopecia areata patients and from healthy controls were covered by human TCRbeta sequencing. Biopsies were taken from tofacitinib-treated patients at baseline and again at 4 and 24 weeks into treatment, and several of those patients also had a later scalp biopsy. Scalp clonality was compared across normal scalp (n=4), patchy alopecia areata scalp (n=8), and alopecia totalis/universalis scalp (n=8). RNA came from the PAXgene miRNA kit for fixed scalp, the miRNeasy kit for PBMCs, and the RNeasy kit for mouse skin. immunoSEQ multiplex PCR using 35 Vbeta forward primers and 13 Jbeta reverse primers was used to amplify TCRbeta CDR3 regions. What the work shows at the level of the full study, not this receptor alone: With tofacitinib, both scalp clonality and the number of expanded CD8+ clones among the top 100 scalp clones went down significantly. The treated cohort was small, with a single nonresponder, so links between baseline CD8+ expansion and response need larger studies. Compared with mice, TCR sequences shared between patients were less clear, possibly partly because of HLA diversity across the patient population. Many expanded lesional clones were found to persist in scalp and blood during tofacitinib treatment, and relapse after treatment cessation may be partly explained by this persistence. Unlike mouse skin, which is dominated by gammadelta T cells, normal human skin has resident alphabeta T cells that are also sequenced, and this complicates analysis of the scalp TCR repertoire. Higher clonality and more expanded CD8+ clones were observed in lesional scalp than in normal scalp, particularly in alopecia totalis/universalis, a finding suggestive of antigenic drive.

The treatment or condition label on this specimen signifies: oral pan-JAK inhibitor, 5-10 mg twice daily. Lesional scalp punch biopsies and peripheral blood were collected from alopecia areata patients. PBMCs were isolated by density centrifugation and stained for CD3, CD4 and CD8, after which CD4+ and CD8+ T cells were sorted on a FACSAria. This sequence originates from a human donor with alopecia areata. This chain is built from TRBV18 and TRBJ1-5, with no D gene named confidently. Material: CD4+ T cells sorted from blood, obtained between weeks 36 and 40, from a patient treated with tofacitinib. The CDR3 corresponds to CASSPGRSNQPQHF. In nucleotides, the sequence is TGTGCCAGCTCACCGGGCCGGAGCAATCAGCCCCAGCATTTT.